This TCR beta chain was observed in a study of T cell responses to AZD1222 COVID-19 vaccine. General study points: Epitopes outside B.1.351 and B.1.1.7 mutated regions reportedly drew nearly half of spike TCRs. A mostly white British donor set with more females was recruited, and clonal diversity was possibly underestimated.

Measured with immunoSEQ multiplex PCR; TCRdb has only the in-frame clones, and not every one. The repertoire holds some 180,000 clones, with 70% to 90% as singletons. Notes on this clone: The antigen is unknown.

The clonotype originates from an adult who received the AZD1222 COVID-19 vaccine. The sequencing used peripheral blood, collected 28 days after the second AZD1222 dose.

This CDR3 is CASSPGQGLDYGYTF. The CDR3 DNA follows: TGTGCCAGCAGCCCCGGACAGGGTCTGGACTATGGCTACACCTTC. The chain carries TRBV9 and TRBJ1-2; 8 nucleotides match TRBD1. J gave up 3 bases and V 4 bases, and 8 bases lay outside the gene matches. The germline CDR1 and CDR2 sequences are SGDLS and YYNGEE. The CDR3 length is 15 residues. The whole variable domain, remainder taken from reference TRBV9 and TRBJ1-2, is DSGVTQTPKHLITATGQRVTLRCSPRSGDLSVYWYQQSLDQGLQFLIQYYNGEERAKGNILERFSAQQFPDLHSELNLSSLELGDSALYFCASSPGQGLDYGYTFGSGTRLTVV.